This T cell receptor beta chain was obtained from a study of OX40 agonist ivuxolimab in advanced cancers. CDR3 length: 12 residues. Trimming cost V 1 base and J 3 bases, with 3 bases left between them. Germline V lookup: CDR1 SGHAT, CDR2 FQNNGV. Sequenced by immunoSEQ multiplex PCR; TCRdb stores in-frame clones only, minus some. Counted here are roughly 58,000 clones, 80% to 85% occurring once; the ten biggest clones make up 0.5% to 0.7%. The origin of this receptor is an adult with an advanced solid tumor such as melanoma, head and neck, liver or kidney cancer. The chain has TRBV11-2 and TRBJ1-2; D gene ambiguous. Sequences were derived from CD4+ or CD8+ T cells sorted from blood, sampled in a trial of the OX40 agonist ivuxolimab. CDR3 amino acids: CASSLGDYGYTF. The CDR3 nucleotides read TGTGCCAGCAGCTTAGGGGACTATGGCTACACCTTC.